This TCR beta chain was obtained from a study of identical twins (TCRdb year 2016). Describing the broader study: TCR alpha and beta repertoires from monozygotic twins, unrelated adults of various ages and cord blood were deep-sequenced to test whether fetal clonotypes persist. Replicate twin experiments were performed at different times using different library preparation protocols to rule out contamination.

Every donor in the study was a healthy Caucasian. Three unrelated non-twin adults were additionally sequenced: a male aged 18 to 29, a male aged 50 to 59 and a female aged 50 to 59. Miltenyi CD45RO+ enrichment and human naive T-cell isolation kits were used to isolate memory (CD45RO+) and naive T cells from PBMC. Notes on this clonotype: The antigen it recognizes is unknown. Base qualities were left out, and no much larger clone turns up one base away.

The library relied on 5' RACE. Sequenced using an Illumina HiSeq 2000. A universal primer binding site was added through template switching, and the final cDNA carried a unique molecular identifier so that TCR cDNA molecules could be counted accurately. Specific primers in the conserved constant-segment region were used to synthesize first-strand cDNA for TCR alpha and beta chains. To control for contamination, each cDNA library was double barcoded with a SMART-Mk sample barcode plus Illumina barcodes. Two successive PCR steps introduced TruSeq adapter sequences along with Illumina sample barcodes. Sequencing of the TCR alpha and beta cDNA libraries was done on the Illumina HiSeq platform using custom primers. From the authors' description of their analysis: MiGEC was used to process raw reads and extract unique molecular identifiers, and MiXCR was used to find CDR3 positions. For each individual, recombination models were inferred using an EM algorithm with the repgenHMM and IGoR tools. The tcR package in R was used for shared clonotype analysis, with sharing normalized by the product of cloneset sizes. Out-of-frame nonproductive sequences were analyzed to study raw recombination free of thymic and clonal selection effects. TCRdb reran the public reads through fastp at Q25 and MiXCR, keeping productive beta chains. Identical CDR3 proteins give one entry, which carries the most common genes and DNA. V and J calls and clone size were set by TCRdb, not the authors. The sample table holds about 700,000 distinct CDR3 sequences, of which roughly 6.2% were seen once. The biggest ten clones account for approximately 1.6% of the sample.

V is trimmed back by 3 bases and J by 4 bases, and the junction contains 4 bases that no gene match accounts for. CDR1 and CDR2 are drawn from the germline V gene: SGDLS, YYNGEE. From cysteine to phenylalanine, the CDR3 is 16 amino acids long. Only the CDR3 portion is preserved as DNA: 48 bases, with reading frame beginning at the first base. The paper as a whole reports these results and caveats: A weaker excess of twin sharing was found in beta out-of-frame sequences because the signal-to-noise ratio was lowered by fewer shared sequences. Out-of-frame TCR alpha sharing in monozygotic twins was systematically underestimated by recombination models, whereas sharing between unrelated individuals was in agreement with the recombination models. Because the same donors could not be followed over many years, the conclusions relied on cross-sectional statistical analysis. Zero-insertion analyses could be partly confounded by invariant T cells such as MAIT and iNKT, though diverse VJ usage argued against such confounding for most clonotypes. Abundant cord blood beta clonotypes carried fewer insertions; young adult naive repertoires showed a weaker similar trend, while memory repertoires showed none. Compared with coincidental sharing between unrelated individuals, an excess of low generation-probability sequences was observed among out-of-frame TCR alpha sequences shared between twins.

Sequencing was performed on naive T cells sorted from blood. Sample cell subset or site, as interpreted from the label and publication: cells isolated with a human naive T-cell isolation kit. The TCR sequence derives from a man aged 18 to 30 in good health. The V gene is TRBV9 and the J gene is TRBJ2-2, and TRBD2 matches 12 of the central bases. The nucleotide sequence reads as follows: TGTGCCAGCAGCGCCGGACTAGCGGGACCCACCGGGGAGCTGTTTTTT. It specifies CASSAGLAGPTGELFF.